The next 22 T cell receptor beta chains were all read from a single sample in a study of T-cell reconstitution after alpha-beta-depleted transplantation in children. A TCRbeta library incorporating unique molecular identifiers was prepared. Using its own MiXCR run on the PCR reads, TCRdb lists one record per CDR3 protein. Found here are hundreds of thousands of distinct CDR3 sequences, approximately 20% of them singletons; the top ten hold more than 2.5%. The source material was PBMCs from the stem cell graft donor, sampled from the stem cell graft. These receptors came from a human donor who donated a stem cell graft to a child with acute lymphoblastic leukemia.

Comments on this clonotype: The junction and the germline gene differ at one end; a read error may be behind it. Here the CDR3 reads CVSSLDGGTSGTGELFF. The CDR3 coding sequence is TGTGTCAGCAGCTTAGACGGCGGAACTAGCGGAACCGGGGAGCTGTTTTTT. This chain uses TRBV13 with TRBJ2-2; 8 bases align to TRBD2. This CDR3 spans 17 amino acids. Germline loops: CDR1 PRHDT, CDR2 FYEKMQ (reference sequence).

The V and J genes are TRBV5-1 and TRBJ1-1; 11 bases are a match to TRBD1. V lost 7 bases, J lost 4 bases, and 15 bases stayed unmatched. CDR1 and CDR2 from the germline V gene are SGHRS and YFSETQ. CDR3 length: 17 amino acids. CDR3 protein: CASRRNPGQGEGTEAFF. The DNA of the CDR3 is TGCGCCAGCCGCAGAAACCCGGGACAGGGGGAGGGCACTGAAGCTTTCTTT.

This clonotype occurred a few times. The chain carries TRBV4-1 and TRBJ2-1; D is unclear. The germline V and J ends were trimmed by 0 bases and 2 bases, with 14 bases remaining between them. Germline V gene lookup returns CDR1 MGHRA and CDR2 YSYEKL. The CDR3 length is 17 residues. The CDR3 coding sequence is TGCGCCAGCAGCCAAGAGCGGCATACTGGGGCCTACAATGAGCAGTTCTTC. This codes for CASSQERHTGAYNEQFF.

CDR3 sequence: CASSLQRLQETQYF. The CDR3 region has the DNA TGTGCCAGCAGCTTGCAAAGACTTCAAGAGACCCAGTACTTC. The chain couples TRBV11-2 to TRBJ2-5; D unclear. CDR3 length: 14 amino acids. Trimming removed 3 bases at V and 2 bases at J, with 10 bases between. Germline CDR1 is SGHAT and CDR2 is FQNNGV. Looking up the rest from reference TRBV11-2 and TRBJ2-5 gives the full variable domain: EAGVAQSPRYKIIEKRQSVAFWCNPISGHATLYWYQQILGQGPKLLIQFQNNGVVDDSQLPKDRFSAERLKGVDSTLKIQPAKLEDSAVYLCASSLQRLQETQYFGPGTRLLVL.

This clonotype was detected only a few times. This CDR3 reads CAIAEAGDSYEQYF. The CDR3 DNA reads TGTGCCATCGCCGAGGCGGGGGACTCCTACGAGCAGTACTTC. The chain combines TRBV10-3 with TRBJ2-7; 7 positions match TRBD2. CDR3 size: 14 residues. Germline-derived CDR1 and CDR2 are ENHRY and SYGVKD. V was clipped by 8 bases and J by 0 bases; unmatched bases: 7.

The chain employs TRBV27 and TRBJ2-2; no firm D call. The CDR3 has 12 residues. V lost 6 bases, J lost 15 bases, and 17 bases lay in between. From germline, CDR1 is MNHEY and CDR2 SMNVEV (reference sequence). CDR3 sequence (DNA): TGTGCCAGCAGCGCTAACTGGGGATTAATGTTTTTT. This gives the protein CASSANWGLMFF.

This clonotype occurred a few times. The rearrangement uses TRBV6-5 and TRBJ2-1; 8 nucleotides match TRBD2. V shed 4 bases and J 3 bases; nucleotides not matched to a gene: 14. Germline CDR1 reads MNHEY; CDR2 reads SVGAGI. This CDR3 is 18 amino acids long. CDR3 protein: CASSSSLLLADLYNEQFF. CDR3 in DNA: TGTGCCAGCAGTTCCTCCCTTTTACTAGCGGACCTCTACAATGAGCAGTTCTTC.

J is TRBJ2-1 and V is TRBV20-1; TRBD2 aligns across 9 bases. Unmatched junction bases numbered 10, after V lost 1 base and J lost 15 bases. CDR1 is DFQATT and CDR2 is SNEGSKA in the germline V gene (reference sequence). The CDR3 runs 13 residues. Here the CDR3 DNA reads TGCAGTGCTAGAGGCGGGGGGGCCCACGAAAGGTTCTTC. Encoded protein: CSARGGGAHERFF.

The table lists this clonotype with a few counts. This chain uses TRBV10-3 with TRBJ1-6, with 8 bases that match TRBD1. The length of the CDR3 is 17 residues. CDR1 ENHRY and CDR2 SYGVKD come from the germline V gene. The V gene end was trimmed by 3 bases and the J gene end by 12 bases; junction bases not matched to a gene: 16. The CDR3 spells CAISDHNRGQGVGPLHF. The CDR3 region has the DNA TGTGCCATCAGTGATCACAATCGCGGACAGGGTGTGGGACCCCTCCACTTT.

This rearrangement joins TRBV14 to TRBJ2-4; D might be TRBD1 (7 bases). Trimming left V 0 bases short and J 0 bases short, with 18 bases between. Looked up from germline, CDR1 is SGHDN and CDR2 is FVKESK. This CDR3 is 19 amino acids long. CDR3 region: CASSQEWGGQVGAKNIQYF. Here the CDR3 DNA reads TGTGCCAGCAGCCAAGAATGGGGAGGACAGGTCGGAGCCAAAAACATTCAGTACTTC.

This clonotype appeared a few times. This chain links TRBV4-1 with TRBJ1-6, with D possibly being TRBD1 (5 bases). Trimming removed 3 bases from V and 12 bases from J, with 24 bases in between. This CDR3 is built from 17 residues. Germline V gene lookup returns CDR1 MGHRA and CDR2 YSYEKL. CDR3 in DNA: TGCGCCAGCAGCCACCAGGGATTGTCCACCCCTGGGGGACCCCTCCACTTT. Protein: CASSHQGLSTPGGPLHF.

A few counts support this clonotype. V usage is TRBV12-3 or TRBV12-4 and J usage is TRBJ2-2, with 12 bases identical to TRBD2. CDR3 size: 15 residues. The V segment lost 5 bases and the J segment 6 bases; nucleotides outside the gene matches: 4. The CDR3 here is CASSPGLAGSGELFF. The CDR3 DNA follows: TGTGCCAGCAGTCCCGGACTAGCGGGATCCGGGGAGCTGTTTTTT.

There are a few counts of this clonotype. The chain employs TRBV5-1 and TRBJ2-6; possibly TRBD2 for D (6 bases). CDR1 and CDR2 (germline): SGHRS, YFSETQ. V lost 0 bases to trimming and J lost 12 bases, with 10 bases between them. The length of the CDR3 is 13 residues. The CDR3 DNA is TGCGCCAGCAGCTTGGGGAGGGATTTCGTCCTGACTTTC. It encodes CASSLGRDFVLTF.

This clonotype appeared a few times. The J gene is TRBJ1-1, the V gene TRBV12-3 or TRBV12-4, with D perhaps TRBD1 (6 bases). This CDR3 comprises 15 residues. The V gene lost 6 bases and the J gene lost 2 bases, with 16 bases spanning the gap. The CDR3 loop reads CASRLGRGTNTEAFF. In DNA, the CDR3 is TGTGCCAGCAGACTGGGACGGGGGACAAACACTGAAGCTTTCTTT.

The rearrangement joins TRBV4-1 to TRBJ2-7; 8 bases fit TRBD1. Per germline, CDR1 MGHRA and CDR2 YSYEKL. This CDR3 is built from 13 residues. V shed 1 base, J shed 5 bases, and the junction held 1 base outside the gene matches. The CDR3 region has the DNA TGCGCCAGCAGCCAAGGGACAGGGAACGAGCAGTACTTC. Translation gives CASSQGTGNEQYF.

This clonotype came up a few times. The chain couples TRBV29-1 to TRBJ2-6, with D hard to call. The CDR3 consists of 13 residues. Trimming removed 5 bases from V and 2 bases from J, with 7 bases in between. Germline V gives CDR1 SQVTM, CDR2 ANQGSEA. In DNA, the CDR3 is TGCAGCGTTTTTGTGGCTGGGGCCAACGTCCTGACTTTC. Its protein is CSVFVAGANVLTF.

Only a few counts were recorded for this clonotype. The chain employs TRBV12-3 or TRBV12-4 and TRBJ2-3; TRBD2 agrees at 9 bases. This CDR3 is 16 amino acids long. The V and J ends lost 4 bases and 0 bases, in that order; junction bases with no gene match: 5. The CDR3 loop is CASSYVTSGSTDTQYF. The DNA for the CDR3 is TGTGCCAGCAGTTACGTCACTAGCGGGAGCACAGATACGCAGTATTTT.

In its sample, this clonotype was seen a few times. V and J are TRBV9 and TRBJ1-4; TRBD1 is a possible D gene (6 bases). Trimming took off 2 bases at V and 6 bases at J, with 20 bases between the two ends. The CDR3 is 17 amino acids. Germline V gene data show CDR1 as SGDLS and CDR2 as YYNGEE. This chain's CDR3 is CASSVPGAGGEDEKLFF. CDR3 DNA: TGTGCCAGCAGCGTCCCTGGGGCCGGGGGCGAGGATGAAAAACTGTTTTTT.

V usage is TRBV7-9 and J usage is TRBJ2-7, with D possibly matching TRBD1 (5 bases). V was clipped by 5 bases and J by 2 bases, with 13 bases between them. Per germline, CDR1 SEHNR and CDR2 FQNEAQ (reference sequence). There are 14 residues in the CDR3. For the CDR3, the DNA is TGTGCCAGCAGCCCCCCAGGGCACACCTACGAGCAGTACTTC. This codes for CASSPPGHTYEQYF.

The genes are TRBV4-1 and TRBJ2-1; 8 nucleotides align to TRBD2. Trimming removed 1 base from V and 10 bases from J; junction bases left unmatched: 12. Germline CDR1 is MGHRA and CDR2 is YSYEKL. The CDR3 has 16 residues. The CDR3 region has the DNA TGCGCCAGCAGCCAAGGAGGCCTTGGACTAGCAGTAGAGCAGTTCTTC. Amino acids: CASSQGGLGLAVEQFF.

This clonotype came up many times. This chain connects TRBV12-3 or TRBV12-4 to TRBJ1-4; the match to TRBD1 covers 9 bases. The CDR3 is 13 residues long. V trimming: 9 bases; J trimming: 6 bases; junction bases outside the gene matches: 5. The CDR3 DNA reads as TGTGCCAGTTTACAGGGGGCGGATGAAAAACTGTTTTTT. Encoded protein: CASLQGADEKLFF.

The genes are TRBV7-9 and TRBJ2-1; 7 nucleotides align to TRBD1. This CDR3 is 12 amino acids long. Germline trimming cut 0 bases from V and 13 bases from J; bases unmatched to any gene: 3. CDR1 and CDR2 from the germline V gene are SEHNR and FQNEAQ (reference sequence). In nucleotides, the CDR3 is TGTGCCAGCAGCTTAGCCCGGGACAGCCAGTTCTTC. Encoded protein: CASSLARDSQFF.